This record covers a single T cell receptor (beta chain). Its antigen is currently unknown. This sample is part of a study of cytomegalovirus exposure and HLA in healthy donors. Overall study findings and caveats: Cytomegalovirus status, reportedly, was diagnosed with high specificity and sensitivity by the classifier. Confirmation was obtained in vitro that a few CMV-associated chains are specific for CMV antigens. The authors enumerated some 170 TCR beta chains as linked to cytomegalovirus.

The donors were part of the validation cohort of some 120 subjects. That cohort was separate from the first cohort, which comprised 670 or so subjects. Clones were sequenced by immunoSEQ multiplex PCR, and TCRdb holds only the in-frame ones, with some missing. The sample includes 150,000 to 200,000 clones, roughly 89% seen only once; the top ten take roughly 1.5%. CDR3 length equals 15 residues. V shed 7 bases and J shed 5 bases, with 17 bases lying between them. Germline-derived CDR1 and CDR2 are MNHNS and SASEGT. The chain couples TRBV6-1 to TRBJ1-4, with D tentatively TRBD1 (5 bases). Source material: PBMCs. The source is a woman aged 30 to 39 in good health and CMV-seronegative. The CDR3 coding sequence is TGTGCCAGCAACGAGGTTTGGGGACTAAATGAAAAACTGTTTTTT. Translating it yields CASNEVWGLNEKLFF.